The 3 T cell receptor beta chains presented below share a single source sample, sequenced in a study of blood T cell repertoires in COVID-19. The protocol was immunoSEQ multiplex PCR, while the TCRdb copy is restricted to in-frame clones and leaves out a portion. Altogether 25,000 to 30,000 clones are present, around nine tenths being singletons, with the ten largest covering 16%. Sequencing was performed on peripheral blood. Receptors were obtained from a human donor in a cohort sampled during active COVID-19.

The rearrangement uses TRBV5-1 and TRBJ1-3, with a possible D match to TRBD1 (6 bases). CDR1 is SGHRS and CDR2 is YFSETQ in the germline V gene. The CDR3 is 17 amino acids. The ends were cut back, 0 bases at V and 0 bases at J, with 13 bases in the middle. DNA of the CDR3: TGCGCCAGCAGCTTGGAGGCAGGGGTCTTCTCTGGAAACACCATATATTTT. It encodes CASSLEAGVFSGNTIYF.

V is TRBV6-5 and J is TRBJ1-1, with TRBD1 matching over 9 bases. The CDR3 is made up of 16 amino acids. The ends lost 0 bases at V and 0 bases at J; junction bases unmatched: 2. The germline gives CDR1 MNHEY, CDR2 SVGAGI. The CDR3 loop is CASSYSRTGVNTEAFF. CDR3 in DNA: TGTGCCAGCAGTTACTCGAGGACAGGGGTGAACACTGAAGCTTTCTTT.

This clone appeared once. The chain uses TRBV5-5 and TRBJ2-5; D possibly corresponds to TRBD2 (5 bases). V gave up 3 bases and J gave up 4 bases, with 13 bases separating them. The germline V gene has CDR1 SGHKS and CDR2 YYEKEE (reference sequence). This CDR3 is 14 amino acids long. CDR3 bases: TGTGCCAGCAGCTCCGGGTCGGGGAGAGAGACCCAGTACTTC. Translation gives CASSSGSGRETQYF. Full variable domain (remainder filled in from reference TRBV5-5 and TRBJ2-5): DAGVTQSPTHLIKTRGQQVTLRCSPISGHKSVSWYQQVLGQGPQFIFQYYEKEERGRGNFPDRFSARQFPNYSSELNVNALLLGDSALYLCASSSGSGRETQYFGPGTRLLVL.